One sample yielded the 14 T cell receptor beta chains listed below, sequenced in a study of blood T cell repertoires in COVID-19. The method was immunoSEQ multiplex PCR; TCRdb's version includes in-frame clones alone and lacks a portion of them. This sample carries around 700,000 clones, about nine tenths of them seen once, and the ten largest clones take approximately 0.25%. Sequencing input: peripheral blood. These receptors all stem from a woman under 30 with acute or convalescent COVID-19.

V usage is TRBV5-1 and J usage is TRBJ1-1; 8 bases are shared with TRBD1. The length of the CDR3 is 14 residues. V was pared by 3 bases and J by 2 bases, with 3 bases of the junction left unmatched. Germline V CDR1 and CDR2: SGHRS, YFSETQ. The CDR3 nucleotides are TGCGCCAGCAGCTGGACAGGGCTCAACACTGAAGCTTTCTTT. Translating it yields CASSWTGLNTEAFF.

The chain combines TRBV6-2 or TRBV6-3 with TRBJ1-6; D is possibly TRBD1 (6 bases). The germline V gene has CDR1 MNHEY and CDR2 SVGEGT. The CDR3 sequence is 14 residues long. The ends were cut back, 6 bases at V and 10 bases at J, with 16 bases in the middle. The CDR3 nucleotides read TGTGCCAGCAGCCAGGGGATGCAAACCTCACCCCTCCACTTT. This codes for CASSQGMQTSPLHF.

The V and J genes are TRBV2 and TRBJ2-7; the D is unclear. The CDR3 runs 14 residues. From germline, CDR1 is SNHLY and CDR2 FYNNEI. V shed 0 bases and J shed 2 bases, with 8 bases lying between them. CDR3 in amino acids: CASSEAILTYEQYF. CDR3 nucleotide sequence: TGTGCCAGCAGTGAAGCAATCCTAACCTACGAGCAGTACTTC.

CDR3 residues: CATSSYRGNNEQYF. The CDR3 DNA follows: TGTGCCACCAGCAGCTACAGGGGGAATAACGAGCAGTACTTC. The V gene is TRBV15, the J gene TRBJ2-7; 8 bases are a match to TRBD1. J gave up 5 bases and V 3 bases, and 6 bases lay outside the gene matches. Germline values: CDR1 LNHNV, CDR2 YYDKDF (reference sequence). This CDR3 spans 14 amino acids.

The J gene is TRBJ1-3, the V gene TRBV5-4; no clear D. V lost 0 bases and J lost 3, with 7 bases in between. Per germline, CDR1 SGHNT and CDR2 YYREEE (reference sequence). The CDR3 has 14 amino acids. CDR3 in amino acids: CASSLGTYGNTIYF. The CDR3 nucleotides read TGTGCCAGCAGCTTGGGGACTTATGGAAACACCATATATTTT.

The chain recombines TRBV4-1 with TRBJ2-1, with D tentatively TRBD1 (6 bases). The germline CDR1 and CDR2 sequences are MGHRA and YSYEKL. The CDR3 contains 16 residues. The V and J ends lost 0 bases and 8 bases respectively, with 17 bases between them. The CDR3 loop is CASSQEEYGQSDEQFF. DNA of the CDR3: TGCGCCAGCAGCCAAGAAGAGTATGGACAGTCCGATGAGCAGTTCTTC.

This clone was picked up one time. CDR3 sequence (DNA): TGTGCCAGCAACCTGGGCACCTCACTGATCAAAAACATTCAGTACTTC. Amino acid sequence: CASNLGTSLIKNIQYF. The chain carries TRBV2 and TRBJ2-4, with D uncertain. Germline values: CDR1 SNHLY, CDR2 FYNNEI. V lost 7 bases, J lost 3 bases, and 19 bases lay in between. There are 16 residues in the CDR3.

This chain uses TRBV19 with TRBJ2-7, with TRBD1 as a possible D gene (6 bases). The germline gives CDR1 LNHDA, CDR2 SQIVND (reference sequence). Deletions cut 6 bases from V and 0 bases from J, with 12 bases between. The CDR3 length is 14 residues. The CDR3 DNA reads TGTGCCAGTAGGACGGACAGCGGCTCCTACGAGCAGTACTTC. Residues: CASRTDSGSYEQYF.

This sequence joins TRBV5-6 and TRBJ1-6; 9 bases line up with TRBD1. Germline V CDR1 and CDR2: SGHDT, YYEEEE. Trimming cost V 2 bases and J 7 bases; bases outside gene matches: 7. The CDR3 runs to 16 residues. The chain's CDR3 is CASSFPPGQGNSPLHF. The CDR3 nucleotides are TGTGCCAGCAGCTTCCCGCCAGGACAGGGGAATTCACCCCTCCACTTT. Together with reference TRBV5-6 and TRBJ1-6, the CDR3 gives the full variable domain: DAGVTQSPTHLIKTRGQQVTLRCSPKSGHDTVSWYQQALGQGPQFIFQYYEEEERQRGNFPDRFSGHQFPNYSSELNVNALLLGDSALYLCASSFPPGQGNSPLHFGNGTRLTVT.

V and J are TRBV27 and TRBJ2-7, with a weak D call TRBD1 (6 bases). The CDR3 runs 14 residues. Germline CDR1 MNHEY, CDR2 SMNVEV (reference sequence). Trimming stripped 7 bases from V and 6 bases from J, with 19 bases between. The CDR3 region is CASKLQGVRGEQYF. Written as DNA, the CDR3 is TGTGCCAGCAAACTACAGGGTGTTCGGGGCGAGCAGTACTTC.

The chain links TRBV15 to TRBJ2-2, with 14 nucleotides matching TRBD2. Trimming cost V 0 bases and J 6 bases; bases outside gene matches: 9. Germline V gene lookup returns CDR1 LNHNV and CDR2 YYDKDF (reference sequence). This CDR3 region has 19 residues. CDR3 amino acids: CATSRDKGLAGVYAGELFF. DNA for the CDR3: TGTGCCACCAGCAGAGATAAGGGACTAGCGGGGGTTTATGCCGGGGAGCTGTTTTTT. The whole variable domain, filled in from reference TRBV15 and TRBJ2-2, reads DAMVIQNPRYQVTQFGKPVTLSCSQTLNHNVMYWYQQKSSQAPKLLFHYYDKDFNNEADTPDNFQSRRPNTSFCFLDIRSPGLGDTAMYLCATSRDKGLAGVYAGELFFGEGSRLTVL.

V gene TRBV2 combines with J gene TRBJ2-3; D call uncertain. Trimming cost V 8 bases and J 0 bases, with 12 bases left between them. The CDR3 is 14 amino acids. Germline-derived CDR1 and CDR2 are SNHLY and FYNNEI. The CDR3 DNA sequence: TGTGCCAGCTGCCCCGAGCCAAGCACAGATACGCAGTATTTT. This codes for CASCPEPSTDTQYF. Using reference TRBV2 and TRBJ2-3 for the parts outside the CDR3, the full variable domain is EPEVTQTPSHQVTQMGQEVILRCVPISNHLYFYWYRQILGQKVEFLVSFYNNEISEKSEIFDDQFSVERPDGSNFTLKIRSTKLEDSAMYFCASCPEPSTDTQYFGPGTRLTVL.

CDR3 coding DNA: TGTGCCAGCAGCCCGCGGGGCTCCTACAATGAGCAGTTCTTC. The encoded protein is CASSPRGSYNEQFF. V gene TRBV7-3 combines with J gene TRBJ2-1; weak D call: TRBD2 (6 bases). Germline assignment: CDR1 SGHTA and CDR2 FQGTGA. Trimming cost V 5 bases and J 0 bases, with 8 bases left between them. CDR3 length: 14 amino acids.

This chain connects TRBV5-6 to TRBJ1-2; the match to TRBD1 covers 9 bases. With 1 base clipped from V and 7 bases from J, the junction kept 8 bases outside the gene matches. Per germline, CDR1 SGHDT and CDR2 YYEEEE. This CDR3 is 15 amino acids long. The CDR3 nucleotides read TGTGCCAGCAGCTTGTACGAGACAGGGGGTAGTGGCTACACCTTC. Encoded protein: CASSLYETGGSGYTF.